This TCR beta chain was captured in a study of T-cell memory formation after mild COVID-19. On the study more broadly: Largely donor-specific TCR clusters were found.

The sample holds many counts of this clonotype. Its target is unknown. TCRalpha and TCRbeta libraries used 5'RACE with constant-segment primers and UMIs. Each CDR3 protein is one row after TCRdb ran MiXCR on the 5' RACE reads. Here the sample spans 90,000 to 120,000 distinct CDR3 sequences, around an eighth being singletons. Regarding the study as a whole: Day 15 to 85 contracting clones showed balanced CD4/CD8; later expanders leaned CD4+. Chiefly within CM and EM were the contracting CD4+ clones; CD8+ ones were within EMRA.

The CDR3 loop spans 18 amino acids. V lost 4 bases and J lost 0; bases outside the gene matches: 9. The germline CDR1 and CDR2 sequences are MNHNY and SVGAGI (reference sequence). Sequenced: PBMCs or a T cell subset sorted from them (not recorded which). The receptor's source is a man aged 18 to 29 who had mild COVID-19 (a few samples of this study predate the infection). Cell type and time point are not known. The chain combines TRBV6-6 with TRBJ2-5; 12 bases are a match to TRBD2. The CDR3 DNA sequence: TGTGCCAGCAGTTTTAGACTAGCGGGGGAGATTTACCAAGAGACCCAGTACTTC. Amino acid sequence: CASSFRLAGEIYQETQYF.